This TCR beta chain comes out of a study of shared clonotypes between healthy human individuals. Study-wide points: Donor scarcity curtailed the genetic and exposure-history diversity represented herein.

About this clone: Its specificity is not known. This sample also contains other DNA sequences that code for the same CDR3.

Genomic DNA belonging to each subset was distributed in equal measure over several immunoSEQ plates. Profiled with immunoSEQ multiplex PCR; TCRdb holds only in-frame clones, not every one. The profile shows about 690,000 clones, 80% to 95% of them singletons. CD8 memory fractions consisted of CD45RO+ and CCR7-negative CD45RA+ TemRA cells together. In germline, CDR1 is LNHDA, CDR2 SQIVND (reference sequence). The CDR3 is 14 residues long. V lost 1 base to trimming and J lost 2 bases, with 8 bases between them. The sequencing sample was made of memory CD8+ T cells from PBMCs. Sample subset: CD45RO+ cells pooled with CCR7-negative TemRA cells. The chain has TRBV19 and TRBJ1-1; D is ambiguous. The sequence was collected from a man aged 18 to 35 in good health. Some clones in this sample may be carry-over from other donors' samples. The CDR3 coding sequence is TGTGCCAGTAGTATAGGTCCGTTCAACACTGAAGCTTTCTTT. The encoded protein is CASSIGPFNTEAFF.